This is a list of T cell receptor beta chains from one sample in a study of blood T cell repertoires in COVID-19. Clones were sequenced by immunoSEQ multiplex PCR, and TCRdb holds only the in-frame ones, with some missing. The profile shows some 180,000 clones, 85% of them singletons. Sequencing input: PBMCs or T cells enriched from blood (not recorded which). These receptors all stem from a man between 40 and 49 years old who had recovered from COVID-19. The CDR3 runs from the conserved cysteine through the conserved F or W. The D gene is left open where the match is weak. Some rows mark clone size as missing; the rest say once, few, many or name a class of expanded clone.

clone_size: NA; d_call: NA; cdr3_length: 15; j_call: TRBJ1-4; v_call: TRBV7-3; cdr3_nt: TGTGCCAGCAGCTTATGGGGGGCAACTAATGAAAAACTGTTTTTT; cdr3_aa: CASSLWGATNEKLFF
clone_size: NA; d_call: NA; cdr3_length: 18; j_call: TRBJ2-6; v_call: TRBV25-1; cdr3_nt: TGTGCCAGCAGTGGGTTTATAGGAGTTAGCTCTGGGGCCAACGTCCTGACTTTC; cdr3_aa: CASSGFIGVSSGANVLTF
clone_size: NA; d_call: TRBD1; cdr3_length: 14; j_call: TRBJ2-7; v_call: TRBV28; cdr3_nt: TGTGCCAGCAGTTCTCCGGGACAGCACTACGAGCAGTACTTC; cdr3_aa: CASSSPGQHYEQYF
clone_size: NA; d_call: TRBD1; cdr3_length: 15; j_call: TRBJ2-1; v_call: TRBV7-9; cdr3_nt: TGTGCCAGCAGCCCGGACAGGGGAGCCTACAATGAGCAGTTCTTC; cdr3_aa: CASSPDRGAYNEQFF
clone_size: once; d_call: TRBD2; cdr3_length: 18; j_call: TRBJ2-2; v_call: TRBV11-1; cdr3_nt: TGTGCCAGCAGCTTAGCCGGGACTAGTATAGGACCCACCGGGGAGCTGTTTTTT; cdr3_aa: CASSLAGTSIGPTGELFF
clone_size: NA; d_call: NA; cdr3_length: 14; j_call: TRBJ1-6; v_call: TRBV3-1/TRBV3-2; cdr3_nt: TGTGCCAGCAGCCAAGTGGAACAGGCTTCACCCCTCCACTTT; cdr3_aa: CASSQVEQASPLHF
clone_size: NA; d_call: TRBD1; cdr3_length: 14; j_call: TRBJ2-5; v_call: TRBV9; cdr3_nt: TGTGCCAGCAGCGTTCGACAGGGCGGAGAGACCCAGTACTTC; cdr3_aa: CASSVRQGGETQYF
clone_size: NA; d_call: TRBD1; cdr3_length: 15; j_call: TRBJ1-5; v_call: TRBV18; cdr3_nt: TGTGCCAGCTCACTGCTGCAGGGGGCCGATCAGCCCCAGCATTTT; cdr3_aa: CASSLLQGADQPQHF
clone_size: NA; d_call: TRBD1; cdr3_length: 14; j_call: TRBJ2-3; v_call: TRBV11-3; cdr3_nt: TGTGCCAGCAGTCGACAGGGGGGCACAGATACGCAGTATTTT; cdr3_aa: CASSRQGGTDTQYF
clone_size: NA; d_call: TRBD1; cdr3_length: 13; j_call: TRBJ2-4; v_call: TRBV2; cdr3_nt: TGTGCCAGCCTGGAGACGGGACAGAACATTCAGTACTTC; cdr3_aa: CASLETGQNIQYF
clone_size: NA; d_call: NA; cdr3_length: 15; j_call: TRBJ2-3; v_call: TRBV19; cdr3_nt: TGTGCCAGTAGTCAAAGGGGGGGAGTCACAGATACGCAGTATTTT; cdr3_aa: CASSQRGGVTDTQYF
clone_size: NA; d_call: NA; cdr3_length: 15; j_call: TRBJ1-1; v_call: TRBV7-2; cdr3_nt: TGTGCCAGCAGCCCCTCGACAGGAACAAACACTGAAGCTTTCTTT; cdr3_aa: CASSPSTGTNTEAFF
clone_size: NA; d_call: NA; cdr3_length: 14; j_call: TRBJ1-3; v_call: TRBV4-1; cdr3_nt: TGCGCCAGCAGCCAAAGACTCTCTGGAAACACCATATATTTT; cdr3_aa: CASSQRLSGNTIYF
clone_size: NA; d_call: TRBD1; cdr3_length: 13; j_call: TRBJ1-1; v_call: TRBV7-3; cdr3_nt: TGTGCCAGCAGTCTTACAGGGGTCTCTGAAGCTTTCTTT; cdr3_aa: CASSLTGVSEAFF
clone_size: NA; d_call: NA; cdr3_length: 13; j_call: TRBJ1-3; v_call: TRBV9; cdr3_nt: TGTGCCAGCAGCGCCGGAGCTGGAAACACCATATATTTT; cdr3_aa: CASSAGAGNTIYF
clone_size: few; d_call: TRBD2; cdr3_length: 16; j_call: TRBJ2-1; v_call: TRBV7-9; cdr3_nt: TGTGCCAGCAGCCGCCCCTTGGCGGGAGAGATCTATGAGCAGTTCTTC; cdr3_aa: CASSRPLAGEIYEQFF
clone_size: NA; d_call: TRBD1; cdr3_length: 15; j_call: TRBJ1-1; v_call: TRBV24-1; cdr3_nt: TGTGCCACCAGTCGGTGGGGACAGAGCCTCTTTGAAGCTTTCTTT; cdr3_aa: CATSRWGQSLFEAFF
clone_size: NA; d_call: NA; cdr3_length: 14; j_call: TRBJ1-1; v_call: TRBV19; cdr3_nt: TGTGCCAGTAGTATTATAGCGGGATTAGATGAAGCTTTCTTT; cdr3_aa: CASSIIAGLDEAFF
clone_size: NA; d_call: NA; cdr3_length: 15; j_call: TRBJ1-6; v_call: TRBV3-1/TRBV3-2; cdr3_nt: TGTGCCAGCGGATTGGACAGAGCTCGTAATTCACCCCTCCACTTT; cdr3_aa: CASGLDRARNSPLHF
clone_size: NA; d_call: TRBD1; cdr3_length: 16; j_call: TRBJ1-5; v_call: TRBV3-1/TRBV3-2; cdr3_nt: TGTGCCAGCAGCCAAGCCGGTACAGGGGGCAATCAGCCCCAGCATTTT; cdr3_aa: CASSQAGTGGNQPQHF
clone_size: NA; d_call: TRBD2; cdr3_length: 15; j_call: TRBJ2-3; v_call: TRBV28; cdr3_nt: TGTGCCAGCAGTTCCGTAGCGGGAAACACAGATACGCAGTATTTT; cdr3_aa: CASSSVAGNTDTQYF
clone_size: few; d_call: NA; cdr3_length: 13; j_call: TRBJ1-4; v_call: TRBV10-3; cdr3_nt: TGTGCCATCAGTGAGGCGGCAGATGAAAAACTGTTTTTT; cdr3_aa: CAISEAADEKLFF
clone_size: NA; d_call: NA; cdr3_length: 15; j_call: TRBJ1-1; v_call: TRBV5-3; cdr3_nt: TGTGCCAGAAGCTTGGTTCGTGGTGCGGACACTGAAGCTTTCTTT; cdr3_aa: CARSLVRGADTEAFF
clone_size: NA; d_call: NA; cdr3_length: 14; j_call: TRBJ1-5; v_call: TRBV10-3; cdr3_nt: TGTGCCATCGGTCCGGGTGATGGCAATCAGCCCCAGCATTTT; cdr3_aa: CAIGPGDGNQPQHF
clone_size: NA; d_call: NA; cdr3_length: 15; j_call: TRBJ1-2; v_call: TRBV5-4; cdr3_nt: TGTGCCAGCAGCCGGGGAGGGTTCGTCTTCTATGGCTACACCTTC; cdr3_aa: CASSRGGFVFYGYTF
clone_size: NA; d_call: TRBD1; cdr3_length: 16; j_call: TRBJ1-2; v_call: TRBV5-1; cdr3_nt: TGCGCCAGCAGCTTGGGACAGGGAGCCGTGAGTTATGGCTACACCTTC; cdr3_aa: CASSLGQGAVSYGYTF
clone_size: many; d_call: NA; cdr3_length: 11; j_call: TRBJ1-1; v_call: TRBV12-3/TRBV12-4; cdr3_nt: TGTGCCAGCAGTTTCGGCACTGAAGCTTTCTTT; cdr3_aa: CASSFGTEAFF